This T cell receptor (beta chain) was profiled in a study of T cells after posttransplantation cyclophosphamide. The CDR3 is 14 amino acids. Germline assignment: CDR1 LNHNV and CDR2 YYDKDF (reference sequence). V was clipped by 0 bases and J by 0 bases, with 5 bases between them. Whole-study findings and limits: Donor CD8+ memory clones often dominated recipient blood repertoires at later times. Recipient CMV seropositivity and CMV reactivation strongly tracked TRB clonality.

Using immunoSEQ multiplex PCR, the repertoire was profiled, and TCRdb retains in-frame clones only, with some absent. This repertoire holds 35,000 to 45,000 clones, and none appear only once. Details on this clone: No antigen is known for it.

The related graft donor's blood sample was taken on the day of bone marrow donation. Sequenced: PBMCs. The rearrangement joins TRBV15 to TRBJ2-5, with D unresolved. The clonotype originates from a man aged 40-55 years in good health, CMV-negative, and a related stem cell transplant donor. CDR3 in amino acids: CATSRDFNQETQYF. CDR3 coding DNA: TGTGCCACCAGCAGAGATTTCAACCAAGAGACCCAGTACTTC.